This T cell receptor beta chain was sequenced in a study of PD-1 blockade in classical Hodgkin lymphoma. Study-wide results and limits: There remain no defined causes for the repertoire differences, which possibly reflect disease activity or prior therapy. Newly diagnosed patients reportedly trailed healthy donors in baseline TCR diversity.

CDR3 length: 16 residues. V was clipped by 2 bases and J by 5 bases; unmatched bases: 11. Germline-derived CDR1 and CDR2 are SEHNR and FQNEAQ (reference sequence). Profiled with immunoSEQ multiplex PCR; TCRdb holds only in-frame clones, not every one. The table has 20,000 to 25,000 clones, 90% seen once. On this clone itself: Its antigen is not identified.

Time point defined: newly diagnosed, previously untreated cHL patient sample. With magnetic negative selection, CD4+ T cells were purified from PBMCs that had been thawed. Comparison PBMCs came from previously untreated, newly diagnosed classical Hodgkin lymphoma patients. The receptor's source is a human donor with classical Hodgkin lymphoma. Sequencing input: CD4+ T cells from blood. The chain couples TRBV7-9 to TRBJ2-7; 8 bases are shared with TRBD1. CDR3 protein: CASSLQQGVTEHEQYF. The CDR3 bases are TGTGCCAGCAGCTTACAACAGGGGGTTACGGAACACGAGCAGTACTTC.